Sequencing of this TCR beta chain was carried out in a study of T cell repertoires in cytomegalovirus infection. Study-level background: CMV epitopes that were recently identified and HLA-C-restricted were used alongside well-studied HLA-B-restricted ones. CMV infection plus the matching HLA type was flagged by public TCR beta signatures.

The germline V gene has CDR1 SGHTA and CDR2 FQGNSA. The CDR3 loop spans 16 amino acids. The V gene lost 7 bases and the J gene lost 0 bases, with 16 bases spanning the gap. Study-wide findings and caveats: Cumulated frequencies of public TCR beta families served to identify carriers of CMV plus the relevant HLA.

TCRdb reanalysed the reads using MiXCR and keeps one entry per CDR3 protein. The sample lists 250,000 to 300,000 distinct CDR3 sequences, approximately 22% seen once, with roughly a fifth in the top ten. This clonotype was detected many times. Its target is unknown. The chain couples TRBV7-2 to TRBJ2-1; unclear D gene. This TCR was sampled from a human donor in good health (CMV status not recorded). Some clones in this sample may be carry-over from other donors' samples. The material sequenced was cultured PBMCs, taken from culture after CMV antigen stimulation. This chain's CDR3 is CASTSDPFSSYNEQFF. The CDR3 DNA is TGTGCCAGCACCTCGGACCCTTTCTCCTCCTACAATGAGCAGTTCTTC. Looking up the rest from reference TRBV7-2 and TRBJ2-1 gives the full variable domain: GAGVSQSPSNKVTEKGKDVELRCDPISGHTALYWYRQSLGQGLEFLIYFQGNSAPDKSGLPSDRFSAERTGGSVSTLTIQRTQQEDSAVYLCASTSDPFSSYNEQFFGPGTRLTVL.